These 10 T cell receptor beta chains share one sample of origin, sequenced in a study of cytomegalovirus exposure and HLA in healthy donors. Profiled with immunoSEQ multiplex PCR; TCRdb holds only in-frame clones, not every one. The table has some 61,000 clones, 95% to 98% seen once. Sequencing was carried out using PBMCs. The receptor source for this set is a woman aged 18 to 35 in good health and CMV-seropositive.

This chain's CDR3 is CASSSGIAFAGGTDTQYF. DNA of the CDR3: TGTGCCAGCAGTTCGGGTATTGCGTTTGCGGGAGGGACAGATACGCAGTATTTT. This chain links TRBV28 with TRBJ2-3; TRBD2 matches 9 bases. Unmatched junction bases numbered 14, after V lost 4 bases and J lost 3 bases. The V gene's germline CDR1 is MDHEN and CDR2 SYDVKM. The CDR3 length is 18 residues.

This CDR3 reads CASSSGTASNEKLFF. Written as DNA, the CDR3 is TGTGCCAGCAGTTCGGGGACAGCATCTAATGAAAAACTGTTTTTT. The rearrangement uses TRBV28 and TRBJ1-4, with TRBD1 matching over 7 bases. Germline V CDR1 and CDR2: MDHEN, SYDVKM. Unmatched junction bases numbered 5, after V lost 4 bases and J lost 3 bases. There are 15 residues in the CDR3.

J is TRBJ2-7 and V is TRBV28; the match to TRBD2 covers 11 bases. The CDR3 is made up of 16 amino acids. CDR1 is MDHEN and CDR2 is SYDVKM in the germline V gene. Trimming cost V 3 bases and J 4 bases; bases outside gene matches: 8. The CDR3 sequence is CASSFFSGRARYEQYF. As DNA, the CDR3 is TGTGCCAGCAGTTTTTTTAGCGGGAGGGCTCGGTACGAGCAGTACTTC.

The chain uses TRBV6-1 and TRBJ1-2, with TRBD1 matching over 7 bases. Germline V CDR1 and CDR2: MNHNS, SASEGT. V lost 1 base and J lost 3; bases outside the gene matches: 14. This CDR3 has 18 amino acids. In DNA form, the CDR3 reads TGTGCCAGCAGTGAAGGGGGCTTTACGGACAGGCGAGACTATGGCTACACCTTC. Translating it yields CASSEGGFTDRRDYGYTF.

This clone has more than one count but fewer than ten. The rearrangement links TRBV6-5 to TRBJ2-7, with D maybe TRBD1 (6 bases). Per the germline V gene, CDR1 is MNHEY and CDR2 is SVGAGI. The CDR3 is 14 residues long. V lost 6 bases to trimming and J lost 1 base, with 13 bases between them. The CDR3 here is CASRGHRGSYEQYF. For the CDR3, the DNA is TGTGCCAGCAGGGGACACAGAGGGTCCTACGAGCAGTACTTC.

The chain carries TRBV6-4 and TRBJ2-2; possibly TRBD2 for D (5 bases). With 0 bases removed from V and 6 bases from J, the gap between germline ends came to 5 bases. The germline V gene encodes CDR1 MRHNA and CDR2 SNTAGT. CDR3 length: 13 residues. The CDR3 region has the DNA TGTGCCAGCAGTGACTCTAGCGCCGGGGAGCTGTTTTTT. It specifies CASSDSSAGELFF.

The CDR3 region is CASSLTANTEAFF. The CDR3 DNA follows: TGTGCCAGCAGTCTCACAGCGAACACTGAAGCTTTCTTT. This chain links TRBV27 with TRBJ1-1; D gene ambiguous. V was pared by 5 bases and J by 1 base, with 8 bases between. The CDR3 is 13 amino acids. Looked up from germline, CDR1 is MNHEY and CDR2 is SMNVEV (reference sequence).

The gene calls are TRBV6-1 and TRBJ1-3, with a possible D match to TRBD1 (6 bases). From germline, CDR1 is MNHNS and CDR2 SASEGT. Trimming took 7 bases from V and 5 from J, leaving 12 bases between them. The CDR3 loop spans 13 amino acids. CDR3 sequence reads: CASTHTGRNTIYF. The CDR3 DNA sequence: TGTGCCAGCACCCATACAGGGAGAAACACCATATATTTT.

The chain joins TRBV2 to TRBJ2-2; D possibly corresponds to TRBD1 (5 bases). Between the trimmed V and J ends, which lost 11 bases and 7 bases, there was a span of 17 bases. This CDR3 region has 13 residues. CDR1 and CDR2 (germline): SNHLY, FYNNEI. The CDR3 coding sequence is TGTGCCTTAGAAACAGGTGAAGGCGGGGAGCTGTTTTTT. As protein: CALETGEGGELFF.

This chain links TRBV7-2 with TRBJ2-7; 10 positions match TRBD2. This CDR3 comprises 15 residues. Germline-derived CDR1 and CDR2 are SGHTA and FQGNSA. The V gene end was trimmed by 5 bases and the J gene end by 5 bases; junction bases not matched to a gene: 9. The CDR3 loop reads CASSVSGRGFHEQYF. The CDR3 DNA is TGTGCCAGCAGCGTGAGCGGGAGGGGGTTCCACGAGCAGTACTTC.